This T cell receptor beta chain was identified during a study of shared clonotypes between healthy human individuals. Study at large: Three plates each covered CD4 naive and memory; CD8 naive two, CD8 memory one.

Data came from immunoSEQ multiplex PCR; TCRdb stores just in-frame clones and leaves some out. The data show 2 million to 2.5 million clones, approximately 96% seen once. The source of this sequence is a man between 18 and 35 years old in good health. The sequencing input was naive CD4+ T cells sorted from blood. The subset was: CD45RA+ positively selected.

The CDR3 protein is CASSVVERNNEQFF. The CDR3 nucleotides are TGTGCCAGCAGCGTAGTGGAGCGGAACAATGAGCAGTTCTTC. The V gene is TRBV9, the J gene TRBJ2-1, with a weak D call TRBD2 (5 bases). V gave up 0 bases and J gave up 5 bases, with 9 bases separating them. The CDR3 is made up of 14 amino acids. Germline CDR1 reads SGDLS; CDR2 reads YYNGEE.